The 14 T cell receptor beta chains listed next were all sequenced from one sample in a study of T-cell reconstitution after alpha-beta-depleted transplantation in children. Unique molecular identifiers were incorporated when the TCRbeta library was constructed. Each CDR3 protein gets one entry after TCRdb re-called the PCR reads with MiXCR. The sample includes 450,000 to 500,000 distinct CDR3 sequences, 12% of them seen just once. Sample: PBMCs from the stem cell graft donor, taken from the stem cell graft. The receptors were gathered from a human donor who donated a stem cell graft to a child with combined immunodeficiency.

The chain links TRBV5-1 to TRBJ2-4, with D perhaps TRBD2 (5 bases). The CDR3 consists of 14 residues. Germline V gives CDR1 SGHRS, CDR2 YFSETQ. V lost 4 bases, J lost 7 bases, and 15 bases lay in between. The CDR3 loop is CASSRVGVGNIQYF. CDR3 in DNA: TGCGCCAGCAGCCGGGTGGGAGTCGGTAACATTCAGTACTTC.

This clonotype was observed many times. V and J are TRBV4-3 and TRBJ2-1, with D perhaps matching TRBD2 (6 bases). The V end was cut by 0 bases, the J end by 3 bases, with 15 bases between. CDR1 and CDR2 from the germline V gene are LGHNA and YSLEER. This CDR3 contains 17 residues. CDR3 region: CASSQDHPSVNYNEQFF. The DNA for the CDR3 is TGCGCCAGCAGCCAAGATCATCCTAGCGTGAACTACAATGAGCAGTTCTTC.

This chain joins TRBV13 and TRBJ2-7; maybe TRBD2 (8 bases). From germline, CDR1 is PRHDT and CDR2 FYEKMQ (reference sequence). This CDR3 has 14 residues. V lost 4 bases to trimming and J lost 4 bases, with 14 bases between them. For the CDR3, the DNA is TGTGCCAGCAGCTCCCGGGAGGGGGCTTACGAGCAGTACTTC. Its protein product is CASSSREGAYEQYF.

This clonotype has just a few counts. The V and J genes are TRBV4-1 and TRBJ2-3; 7 bases fit TRBD2. Germline lookup yields CDR1 MGHRA and CDR2 YSYEKL. There are 16 residues in the CDR3. The V segment lost 1 base and the J segment 0 bases; nucleotides outside the gene matches: 4. The DNA for the CDR3 is TGCGCCAGCAGCCAAGTTCGAGCGGGGAGCACAGATACGCAGTATTTT. This encodes CASSQVRAGSTDTQYF.

The sample holds a few counts of this clonotype. The V call is TRBV7-2, the J call TRBJ2-7; 11 nucleotides line up with TRBD1. V lost 5 bases to trimming and J lost 3 bases; unmatched junction nucleotides: 9. The CDR3 is 16 residues long. Germline lookup yields CDR1 SGHTA and CDR2 FQGNSA. DNA for the CDR3: TGTGCCAGCAGCCTCCGCTCCGGGACAGGGGGCTACGAGCAGTACTTC. Translation gives CASSLRSGTGGYEQYF.

This clonotype was observed a handful of times. The chain is built from TRBV6-2 or TRBV6-3 and TRBJ2-7; weak D call: TRBD1 (5 bases). Germline assignment: CDR1 MNHEY and CDR2 SVGEGT. There are 14 residues in the CDR3. V shed 4 bases and J shed 2 bases, with 12 bases lying between them. For the CDR3, the DNA is TGTGCCAGCAGTTGGACGGACACACCCTACGAGCAGTACTTC. It translates to CASSWTDTPYEQYF.

This clonotype has a handful of counts. The rearrangement joins TRBV11-2 to TRBJ2-1; 8 bases line up with TRBD1. V trimming: 5 bases; J trimming: 0 bases; junction bases outside the gene matches: 9. Germline CDR1 SGHAT, CDR2 FQNNGV. The CDR3 has 17 amino acids. CDR3 region: CASSPWTGPSSYNEQFF. The CDR3 coding sequence is TGTGCCAGCAGCCCTTGGACAGGGCCTAGCTCCTACAATGAGCAGTTCTTC. Filled out from reference TRBV11-2 and TRBJ2-1, the complete variable domain reads EAGVAQSPRYKIIEKRQSVAFWCNPISGHATLYWYQQILGQGPKLLIQFQNNGVVDDSQLPKDRFSAERLKGVDSTLKIQPAKLEDSAVYLCASSPWTGPSSYNEQFFGPGTRLTVL.

This clonotype was seen at least ten times. The chain recombines TRBV5-1 with TRBJ2-1; 7 positions agree with TRBD1. V was pared by 4 bases and J by 5 bases, with 6 bases of the junction left unmatched. Germline loops: CDR1 SGHRS, CDR2 YFSETQ. The CDR3 has 14 amino acids. As DNA, the CDR3 is TGCGCCAGCAGCCTGGGACAGCCCCACAATGAGCAGTTCTTC. It encodes CASSLGQPHNEQFF. Full variable domain (rest looked up from reference TRBV5-1 and TRBJ2-1): KAGVTQTPRYLIKTRGQQVTLSCSPISGHRSVSWYQQTPGQGLQFLFEYFSETQRNKGNFPGRFSGRQFSNSRSEMNVSTLELGDSALYLCASSLGQPHNEQFFGPGTRLTVL.

This clonotype showed up many times. This chain joins TRBV12-3 or TRBV12-4 and TRBJ1-2; 8 nucleotides align to TRBD1. The CDR3 runs to 14 residues. Trimming cost V 5 bases and J 4 bases; bases outside gene matches: 6. The CDR3 protein is CASSPGQGFYGYTF. CDR3 nucleotides: TGTGCCAGCAGTCCCGGACAGGGATTCTATGGCTACACCTTC.

This clonotype was found a few times. The chain carries TRBV6-1 and TRBJ2-6; TRBD1 might be the D (5 bases). CDR1 and CDR2 (germline): MNHNS, SASEGT. There are 19 residues in the CDR3. Trimming took off 3 bases at V and 0 bases at J, with 18 bases between the two ends. The CDR3 DNA sequence: TGTGCCAGCAGTGAGTTACAGGCGTCCACTTTCTCTGGGGCCAACGTCCTGACTTTC. This gives the protein CASSELQASTFSGANVLTF.

This clonotype was counted ten times or more. The chain carries TRBV29-1 and TRBJ2-6, with 10 bases aligning to TRBD1. Trimming cost V 5 bases and J 1 base; bases outside gene matches: 5. CDR1 is SQVTM and CDR2 is ANQGSEA in the germline V gene. The CDR3 is 16 residues long. The CDR3 region is CSVRGQGSSGANVLTF. CDR3 DNA: TGCAGCGTTAGGGGACAGGGGAGTTCTGGGGCCAACGTCCTGACTTTC.

V is TRBV6-1 and J is TRBJ2-7; a weak D match, TRBD1 (7 bases). Trimming pared 2 bases from V and 9 bases from J, leaving 20 bases between. This CDR3 has 15 amino acids. CDR1 and CDR2 (germline): MNHNS, SASEGT. The CDR3 region has the DNA TGTGCCAGCAGTGAAACAGGGGACTCCCTCACGACGCAGTACTTC. This codes for CASSETGDSLTTQYF.

This clonotype was picked up many times. The rearrangement uses TRBV20-1 and TRBJ2-3; 9 positions match TRBD1. There are 14 residues in the CDR3. In germline, CDR1 is DFQATT, CDR2 SNEGSKA (reference sequence). The V segment lost 6 bases and the J segment 1 base; nucleotides outside the gene matches: 5. In DNA, the CDR3 is TGCAGTGCCAGGACAGGGGATGGCACAGATACGCAGTATTTT. Its translation: CSARTGDGTDTQYF.

This clonotype was found many times. The rearrangement joins TRBV4-1 to TRBJ2-1; D unclear. CDR3 length: 13 amino acids. The germline CDR1 and CDR2 sequences are MGHRA and YSYEKL. V gave up 2 bases and J gave up 4 bases, with 6 bases separating them. This chain's CDR3 is CASSQRRYNEQFF. Here the CDR3 DNA reads TGCGCCAGCAGCCAACGACGGTACAATGAGCAGTTCTTC.